The sample holds many counts of the clone carrying this T cell receptor (beta chain). Its antigen remains unknown. The sample is drawn from a study of spatial heterogeneity in lung cancer. The wider study: Available follow-up PBMC samples were sequenced, at a median of about 2 years post-resection. Every unique TCR and UMI combination, on average, appeared more than ten times in raw reads.

This CDR3 has 13 residues. V gave up 4 bases and J gave up 16 bases, with 17 bases separating them. From germline, CDR1 is SGHAT and CDR2 FQNNGV. Time point in this sample: blood at routine non-recurrence follow-up after resection. The study sequenced unsorted whole RNA from tumor, nontumor lung or frozen PBMC. TCRdb fed the 5' RACE reads into MiXCR, producing one record per CDR3 protein. The sample lists about 120,000 distinct CDR3 sequences; 9.5% to 14% were seen once. Whole-study results and caveats: There were more appearances of ubiquitous expanded tumor TCRs in blood at resection than at follow-up.

This sequence joins TRBV11-2 and TRBJ1-6; D gene unclear. The receptor's source is a female donor with early-stage non-small cell lung cancer. Material: PBMCs, obtained at follow-up. The CDR3 sequence: CASSSFASSSLHF. The CDR3 DNA sequence: TGTGCCAGCAGCTCTTTTGCGTCCAGCAGTCTCCACTTT.